The T cell receptor (beta chain) under discussion was sequenced for a study of T cells in Graves' hyperthyroidism and ophthalmopathy. Study-level information: Peripheral blood draws took place at initial diagnosis, ahead of any treatment.

Germline loops: CDR1 SGHTA, CDR2 FQGNSA. The CDR3 extends over 13 amino acids. Deletions cut 5 bases from V and 4 bases from J, with 12 bases between. TCR beta CDR3 sequences were amplified from RNA transcripts. In the first-round RT-PCR of the TCR CDR3, the HTBI primer set was used. TCRdb analysed the multiplex PCR reads with MiXCR anew, one entry per CDR3 protein. The sample holds roughly 280,000 distinct CDR3 sequences, over 15% seen once. Exclusions: uncontrolled infection, other autoimmune disease, pregnancy, lactation. Whole-study findings and limits: Ophthalmopathy and stable hyperthyroidism were told apart by a 13 V-J model. Peripheral blood also featured most of the thyroid clonotypes expanded above 0.001.

This clonotype was seen many times. The target antigen is unknown. The V and J genes are TRBV7-2 and TRBJ2-7; possibly TRBD1 for D (6 bases). The sequenced sample was blood. The clonotype comes from a woman aged 55-75 years with Graves' ophthalmopathy. The chain's CDR3 is CASSPNRGYEQYF. The CDR3 DNA sequence: TGTGCCAGCAGCCCTAATAGGGGGTACGAGCAGTACTTC.